A selection of T cell receptor beta chains follows, all from one sample in a study of PD-1 blockade in classical Hodgkin lymphoma. The repertoire was sequenced with immunoSEQ multiplex PCR; TCRdb's copy has only in-frame clones and lacks some. The data show about 37,000 clones, less than 85% seen once. The sample was peripheral blood mononuclear cells (PBMCs), taken before the second cycle of nivolumab. The receptors were gathered from a human donor with classical Hodgkin lymphoma. Both conserved end residues are part of each CDR3. The order of the fields is V gene, clone size, J gene, D gene, CDR3 length, CDR3 protein, CDR3 DNA. D genes are given only for firm matches. Clone sizes are given selectively: once, few, many, or a class where the clone is expanded.

>TRBV11-3|-|TRBJ2-2|-|15
CASSPRGLDTGELFF
TGTGCCAGCAGCCCCAGGGGTCTGGACACCGGGGAGCTGTTTTTT
>TRBV9|-|TRBJ1-4|TRBD1|14
CASSPRTGGEKLFF
TGTGCCAGCAGCCCGAGGACAGGGGGCGAAAAACTGTTTTTT
>TRBV27|-|TRBJ1-6|-|13
CATQGRDNSPLHF
TGTGCCACCCAAGGCAGGGATAATTCACCCCTCCACTTT
>TRBV10-2|few|TRBJ1-6|TRBD1|17
CASSLPTGSSYNSPLHF
TGCGCCAGCAGTTTACCGACAGGGAGCTCCTATAATTCACCCCTCCACTTT
>TRBV9|-|TRBJ2-5|-|16
CASSPRGLGGGETQYF
TGTGCCAGCAGCCCCCGAGGGTTGGGGGGCGGGGAGACCCAGTACTTC
>TRBV9|-|TRBJ2-2|-|14
CASSPRDGAGELFF
TGTGCCAGCAGCCCAAGGGACGGGGCCGGGGAGCTGTTTTTT
>TRBV7-9|-|TRBJ2-7|-|12
CASSIQGFEQYF
TGTGCCAGCAGCATCCAGGGATTCGAGCAGTACTTC
>TRBV5-1|-|TRBJ2-2|-|15
CASSLVLGSAGELFF
TGCGCCAGCAGCTTGGTATTAGGGAGCGCCGGGGAGCTGTTTTTT
>TRBV6-1|-|TRBJ2-1|-|17
CASSEALAGTAIDEQFF
TGTGCCAGCAGTGAGGCTCTCGCCGGGACGGCAATAGATGAGCAGTTCTTC
>TRBV5-1|-|TRBJ2-5|-|14
CASSLQGYRETQYF
TGCGCCAGCAGCTTGCAAGGGTACAGGGAGACCCAGTACTTC
>TRBV29-1|-|TRBJ2-7|-|13
CSVARDGAYEQYF
TGCAGCGTTGCTCGGGACGGAGCCTACGAGCAGTACTTC
>TRBV5-4|once|TRBJ1-3|-|14
CANSSPGSGNTIYF
TGTGCCAACAGCTCCCCAGGGTCCGGAAACACCATATATTTT
>TRBV9|-|TRBJ2-1|-|15
CASSATGTHWDEQFF
TGTGCCAGCAGCGCCACCGGGACCCACTGGGATGAGCAGTTCTTC
>TRBV30|-|TRBJ1-1|TRBD1|15
CAWSVRGATGVEAFF
TGTGCCTGGAGTGTACGGGGGGCCACAGGGGTTGAAGCTTTCTTT
>TRBV19|-|TRBJ1-2|-|10
CASMGYGYTF
TGTGCCAGTATGGGATATGGCTACACCTTC
>TRBV19|-|TRBJ2-3|-|15
CASSLPVGGLDTQYF
TGTGCCAGTAGTCTCCCGGTTGGGGGCCTAGATACGCAGTATTTT
>TRBV7-6|few|TRBJ1-5|TRBD1|14
CASSLEAGGQPQHF
TGTGCCAGCAGCTTAGAGGCAGGGGGTCAGCCCCAGCATTTT
>TRBV4-3|-|TRBJ1-6|-|18
CASSWRRPSSSYNSPLHF
TGCGCCAGCAGCTGGAGGCGACCTTCCAGCTCCTATAATTCACCCCTCCACTTT
>TRBV2|few|TRBJ1-5|-|14
CASSVEGVISSLHF
TGTGCCAGCAGTGTTGAAGGGGTAATAAGCAGCTTACATTTT
>TRBV19|-|TRBJ2-1|-|14
CASSMRSGDNEQFF
TGTGCCAGTAGTATGAGATCGGGGGACAATGAGCAGTTCTTC
>TRBV12-5|-|TRBJ2-3|TRBD2|14
CASELSGAVATQYF
TGTGCTAGTGAGCTTAGCGGGGCGGTGGCTACGCAGTATTTT
>TRBV6-5|-|TRBJ1-5|-|13
CASSYSKGQPQHF
TGTGCCAGCAGTTACTCGAAGGGTCAGCCCCAGCATTTT
>TRBV5-1|-|TRBJ2-1|-|16
CASSLGPQDGYNEQFF
TGCGCCAGCAGCTTGGGTCCCCAGGACGGATACAATGAGCAGTTCTTC
>TRBV6-1|-|TRBJ1-2|TRBD1|17
CASSEAGTGWFPYGYTF
TGTGCCAGCAGTGAAGCAGGGACAGGGTGGTTTCCCTATGGCTACACCTTC
>TRBV4-2|-|TRBJ1-4|-|16
CASSQDAQGWIEKLFF
TGTGCCAGCAGCCAAGATGCCCAGGGGTGGATTGAAAAACTGTTTTTT
>TRBV7-2|few|TRBJ2-5|TRBD2|16
CASSAQLAGMQETQYF
TGTGCCAGCAGCGCGCAACTAGCGGGGATGCAAGAGACCCAGTACTTC
>TRBV9|-|TRBJ2-2|-|12
CASSVATGELFF
TGTGCCAGCAGCGTAGCTACCGGGGAGCTGTTTTTT
>TRBV19|few|TRBJ1-1|-|14
CASSMLGGGTEAFF
TGTGCCAGTAGTATGCTGGGGGGGGGCACTGAAGCTTTCTTT
>TRBV6-1|-|TRBJ2-7|-|14
CASSVGDIASEQYF
TGTGCCAGCAGTGTAGGGGACATCGCATCCGAGCAGTACTTC
>TRBV5-6|-|TRBJ1-3|-|18
CASSLRRQGEFSGNTIYF
TGTGCCAGCAGCTTGAGACGGCAGGGAGAATTTTCTGGAAACACCATATATTTT
>TRBV5-4|-|TRBJ1-3|-|16
CASSGNREHSGNTIYF
TGTGCCAGCAGCGGAAACAGGGAACACTCTGGAAACACCATATATTTT
>TRBV4-1|-|TRBJ2-2|TRBD1|17
CASSGTRQGKGTGELFF
TGCGCCAGCAGCGGTACCCGACAGGGAAAGGGTACCGGGGAGCTGTTTTTT
>TRBV10-1|-|TRBJ2-7|TRBD1|15
CASSKGQGLSYEQYF
TGCGCCAGCAGCAAGGGACAGGGACTATCCTACGAGCAGTACTTC
>TRBV15|-|TRBJ2-7|-|16
CATSSRGAGGAYEQYF
TGTGCCACCAGCAGCCGGGGGGCAGGGGGCGCCTACGAGCAGTACTTC
>TRBV2|-|TRBJ2-1|TRBD2|17
CASSDPTSGAPYNEQFF
TGTGCCAGCAGCGACCCTACTAGCGGAGCACCTTACAATGAGCAGTTCTTC
>TRBV6-1|-|TRBJ1-4|TRBD1|15
CASSATGTGSEKLFF
TGTGCCAGCAGTGCCACCGGGACAGGGTCTGAAAAACTGTTTTTT
>TRBV9|-|TRBJ1-1|TRBD1|15
CAASIKGQGGTEAFF
TGTGCCGCCAGCATTAAGGGACAGGGCGGCACTGAAGCTTTCTTT